Following are 5 T cell receptor beta chains from one sample sequenced in a study of blood T cell repertoires in COVID-19. Some clones are missing from TCRdb's copy, which holds only in-frame ones; the method was immunoSEQ multiplex PCR. The sample includes 120,000 or so clones, around 85% seen only once; the top ten take about 17%. Sequencing was done on a sample of peripheral blood. The source is a woman aged 45-60 years with acute or convalescent COVID-19.

This clone was picked up a small number of times. The J gene is TRBJ2-2, the V gene TRBV5-1; D unresolved. The germline V gene has CDR1 SGHRS and CDR2 YFSETQ. CDR3 length equals 14 residues. V was pared by 1 base and J by 6 bases, with 10 bases between. In nucleotides, the CDR3 is TGCGCCAGCAGCTTGTATAATGAGGCCGGGGAGCTGTTTTTT. Encoded protein: CASSLYNEAGELFF.

This chain links TRBV15 with TRBJ2-7, with D perhaps matching TRBD1 (5 bases). This CDR3 comprises 13 residues. CDR1 is LNHNV and CDR2 is YYDKDF in the germline V gene (reference sequence). V lost 6 bases and J lost 5, with 14 bases in between. The CDR3: CATSLGIRDEQYF. CDR3 coding DNA: TGTGCCACCAGTTTGGGAATCAGGGACGAGCAGTACTTC. Combining the CDR3 with reference TRBV15 and TRBJ2-7 gives the whole variable domain DAMVIQNPRYQVTQFGKPVTLSCSQTLNHNVMYWYQQKSSQAPKLLFHYYDKDFNNEADTPDNFQSRRPNTSFCFLDIRSPGLGDTAMYLCATSLGIRDEQYFGPGTRLTVT.

The chain is built from TRBV6-1 and TRBJ2-7, with 8 bases identical to TRBD1. Germline V gene sequence: CDR1 MNHNS, CDR2 SASEGT. The V segment lost 3 bases and the J segment 6 bases; nucleotides outside the gene matches: 10. CDR3 size: 15 residues. The CDR3 region has the DNA TGTGCCAGCAGTGAGAGGGGACAGGACACTTCCGAGCAGTACTTC. Translation gives CASSERGQDTSEQYF.

In this sample, this clone turned up once. The CDR3 sequence is CASSEAGGGVYNEQFF. For the CDR3, the DNA is TGTGCCAGCAGTGAAGCGGGTGGGGGCGTCTACAATGAGCAGTTCTTC. The chain couples TRBV6-1 to TRBJ2-1; TRBD1 is a possible D gene (6 bases). The CDR3 runs 16 residues. Germline CDR1 and CDR2: MNHNS and SASEGT. V lost 0 bases and J lost 3, with 12 bases in between.

The chain couples TRBV7-9 to TRBJ2-3; 7 bases fit TRBD1. This CDR3 spans 14 amino acids. V lost 6 bases and J lost 5; bases outside the gene matches: 8. CDR1 is SEHNR and CDR2 is FQNEAQ in the germline V gene (reference sequence). In nucleotides, the CDR3 is TGTGCCAGCAGTTGGTTAGGGGGCGAAGATACGCAGTATTTT. Translating gives CASSWLGGEDTQYF.